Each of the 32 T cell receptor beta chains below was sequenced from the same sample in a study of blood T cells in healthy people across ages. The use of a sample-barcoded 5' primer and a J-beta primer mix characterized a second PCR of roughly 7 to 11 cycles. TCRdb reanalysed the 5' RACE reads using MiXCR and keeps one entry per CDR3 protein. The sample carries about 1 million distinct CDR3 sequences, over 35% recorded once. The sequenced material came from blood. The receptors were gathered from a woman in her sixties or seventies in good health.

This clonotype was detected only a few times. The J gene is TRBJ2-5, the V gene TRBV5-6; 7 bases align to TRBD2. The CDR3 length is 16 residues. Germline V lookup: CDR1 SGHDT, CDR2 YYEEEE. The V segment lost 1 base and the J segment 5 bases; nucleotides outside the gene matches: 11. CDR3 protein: CASSLQMTGGGETQYF. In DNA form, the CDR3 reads TGTGCCAGCAGCTTGCAGATGACGGGAGGAGGGGAGACCCAGTACTTC.

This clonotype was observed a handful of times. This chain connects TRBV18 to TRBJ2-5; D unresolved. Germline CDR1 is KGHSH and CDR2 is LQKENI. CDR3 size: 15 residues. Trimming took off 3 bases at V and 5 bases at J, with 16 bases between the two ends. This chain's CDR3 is CASSPTAEVTETQYF. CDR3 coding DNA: TGTGCCAGCTCACCCACAGCAGAGGTTACGGAGACCCAGTACTTC.

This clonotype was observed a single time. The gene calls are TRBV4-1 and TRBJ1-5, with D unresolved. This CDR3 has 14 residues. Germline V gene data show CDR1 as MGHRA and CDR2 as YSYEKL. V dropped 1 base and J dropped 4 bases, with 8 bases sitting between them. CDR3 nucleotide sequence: TGCGCCAGCAGCCAAGGGACGGAAAATCAGCCCCAGCATTTT. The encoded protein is CASSQGTENQPQHF.

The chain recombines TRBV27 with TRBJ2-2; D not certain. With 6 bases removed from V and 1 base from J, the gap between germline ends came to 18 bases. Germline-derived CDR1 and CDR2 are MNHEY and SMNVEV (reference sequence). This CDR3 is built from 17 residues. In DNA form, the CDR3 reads TGTGCCAGCAGACTCCTAATGTCTCGACAGAACACCGGGGAGCTGTTTTTT. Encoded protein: CASRLLMSRQNTGELFF.

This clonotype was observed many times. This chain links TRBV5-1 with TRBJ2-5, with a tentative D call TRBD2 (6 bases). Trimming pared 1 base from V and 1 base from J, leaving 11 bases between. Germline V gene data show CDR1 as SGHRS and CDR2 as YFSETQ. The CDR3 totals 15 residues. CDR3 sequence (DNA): TGCGCCAGCAGCTTGAGGTCTAGCGTCCAAGAGACCCAGTACTTC. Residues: CASSLRSSVQETQYF.

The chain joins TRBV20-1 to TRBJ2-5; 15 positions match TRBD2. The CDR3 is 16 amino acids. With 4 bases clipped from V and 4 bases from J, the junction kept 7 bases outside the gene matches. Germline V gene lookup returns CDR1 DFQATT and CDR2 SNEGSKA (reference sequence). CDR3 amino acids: CSAIGLAGGVGETQYF. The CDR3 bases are TGCAGTGCTATCGGACTAGCGGGAGGGGTCGGAGAGACCCAGTACTTC.

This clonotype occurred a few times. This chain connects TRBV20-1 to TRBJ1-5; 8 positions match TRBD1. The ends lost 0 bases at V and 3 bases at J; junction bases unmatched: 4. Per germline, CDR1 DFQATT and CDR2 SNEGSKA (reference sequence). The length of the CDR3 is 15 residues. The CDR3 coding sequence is TGCAGTGCTAGAGACAGGGGGCTTGTCAATCAGCCCCAGCATTTT. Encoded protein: CSARDRGLVNQPQHF.

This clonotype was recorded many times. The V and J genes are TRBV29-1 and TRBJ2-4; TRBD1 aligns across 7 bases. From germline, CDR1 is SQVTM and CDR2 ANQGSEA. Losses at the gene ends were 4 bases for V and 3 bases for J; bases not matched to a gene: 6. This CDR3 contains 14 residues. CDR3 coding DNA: TGCAGCGTTGGGACAGGCGGAGACAAAAACATTCAGTACTTC. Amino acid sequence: CSVGTGGDKNIQYF.

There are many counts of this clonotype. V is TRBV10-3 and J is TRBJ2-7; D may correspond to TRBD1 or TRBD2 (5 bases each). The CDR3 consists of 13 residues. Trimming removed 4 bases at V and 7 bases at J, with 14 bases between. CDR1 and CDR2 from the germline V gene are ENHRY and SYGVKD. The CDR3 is CAISGDGTREQYF. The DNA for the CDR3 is TGTGCCATCAGTGGGGACGGTACCCGAGAGCAGTACTTC.

CDR3 residues: CASGLVPLAGPYEQYF. Written as DNA, the CDR3 is TGTGCTAGTGGTTTGGTACCCCTAGCGGGGCCCTACGAGCAGTACTTC. The rearrangement links TRBV12-5 to TRBJ2-7; 9 nucleotides align to TRBD2. J gave up 2 bases and V 0 bases, and 5 bases lay outside the gene matches. CDR1 and CDR2 from the germline V gene are LGHNT and FRNRAP. The CDR3 loop spans 16 amino acids.

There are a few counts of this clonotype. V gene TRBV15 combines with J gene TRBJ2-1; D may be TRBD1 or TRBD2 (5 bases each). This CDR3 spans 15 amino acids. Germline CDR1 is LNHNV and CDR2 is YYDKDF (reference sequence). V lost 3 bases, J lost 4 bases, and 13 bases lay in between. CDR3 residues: CATSRGTDSYNEQFF. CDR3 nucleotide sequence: TGTGCCACCAGCAGGGGGACCGACTCATACAATGAGCAGTTCTTC.

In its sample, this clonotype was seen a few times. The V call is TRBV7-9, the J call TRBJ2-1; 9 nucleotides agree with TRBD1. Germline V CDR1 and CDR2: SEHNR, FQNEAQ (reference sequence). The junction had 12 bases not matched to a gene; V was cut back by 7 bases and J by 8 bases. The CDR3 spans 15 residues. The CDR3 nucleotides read TGTGCCAGCACCAAAGGACAGGGGTCATCCTATGAGCAGTTCTTC. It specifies CASTKGQGSSYEQFF.

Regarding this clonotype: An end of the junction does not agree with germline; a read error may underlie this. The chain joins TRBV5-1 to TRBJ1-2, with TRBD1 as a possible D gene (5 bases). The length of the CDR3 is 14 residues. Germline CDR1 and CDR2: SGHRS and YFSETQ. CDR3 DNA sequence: TGTGCCAGCAGTTTACGGCAGGGACTCTATGGCTACACCTTC. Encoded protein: CASSLRQGLYGYTF.

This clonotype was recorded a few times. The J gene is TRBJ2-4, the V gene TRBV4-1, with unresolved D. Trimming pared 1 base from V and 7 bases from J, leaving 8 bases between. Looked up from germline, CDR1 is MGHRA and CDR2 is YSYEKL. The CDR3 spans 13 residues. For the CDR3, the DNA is TGCGCCAGCAGCCAAGCATACACGAACATTCAGTACTTC. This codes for CASSQAYTNIQYF.

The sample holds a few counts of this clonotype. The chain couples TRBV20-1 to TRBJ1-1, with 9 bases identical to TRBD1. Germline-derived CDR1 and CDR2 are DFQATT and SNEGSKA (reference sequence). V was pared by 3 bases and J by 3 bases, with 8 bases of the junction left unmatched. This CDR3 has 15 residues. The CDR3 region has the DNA TGCAGTGCTAGTGGACAGGGGCGAGGGCACACTGAAGCTTTCTTT. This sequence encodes CSASGQGRGHTEAFF.

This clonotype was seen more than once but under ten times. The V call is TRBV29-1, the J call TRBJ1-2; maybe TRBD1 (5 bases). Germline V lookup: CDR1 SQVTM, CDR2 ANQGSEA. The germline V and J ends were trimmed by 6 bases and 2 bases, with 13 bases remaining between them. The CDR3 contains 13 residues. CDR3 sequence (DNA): TGCAGCGTAGGACAAATAACCAACTATGGCTACACCTTC. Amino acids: CSVGQITNYGYTF.

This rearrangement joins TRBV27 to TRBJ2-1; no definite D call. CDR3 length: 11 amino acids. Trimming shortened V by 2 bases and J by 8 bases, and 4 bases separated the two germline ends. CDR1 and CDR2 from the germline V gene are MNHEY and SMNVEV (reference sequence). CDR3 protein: CASSLLHEQFF. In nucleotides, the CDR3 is TGTGCCAGCAGTTTACTCCATGAGCAGTTCTTC.

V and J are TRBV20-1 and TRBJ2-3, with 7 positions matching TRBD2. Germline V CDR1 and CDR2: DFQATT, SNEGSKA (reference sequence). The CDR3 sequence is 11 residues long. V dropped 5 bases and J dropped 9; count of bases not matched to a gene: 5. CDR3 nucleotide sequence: TGCAGTGCTGGGGCGGGAGAGACGCAGTATTTT. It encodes CSAGAGETQYF.

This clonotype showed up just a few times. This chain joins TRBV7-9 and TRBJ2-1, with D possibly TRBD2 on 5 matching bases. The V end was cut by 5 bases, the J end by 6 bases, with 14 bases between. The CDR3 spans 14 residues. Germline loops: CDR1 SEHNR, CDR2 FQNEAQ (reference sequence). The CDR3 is CASSPGGLGNEQFF. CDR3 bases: TGTGCCAGCAGCCCAGGAGGTCTAGGCAATGAGCAGTTCTTC.

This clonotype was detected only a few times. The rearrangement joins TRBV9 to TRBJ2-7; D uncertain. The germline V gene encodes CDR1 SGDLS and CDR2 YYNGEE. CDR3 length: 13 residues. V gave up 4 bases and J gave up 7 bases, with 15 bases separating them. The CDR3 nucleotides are TGTGCCAGCAGCCCCGGTGGGTTGGGGGAGCAGTACTTC. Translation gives CASSPGGLGEQYF.

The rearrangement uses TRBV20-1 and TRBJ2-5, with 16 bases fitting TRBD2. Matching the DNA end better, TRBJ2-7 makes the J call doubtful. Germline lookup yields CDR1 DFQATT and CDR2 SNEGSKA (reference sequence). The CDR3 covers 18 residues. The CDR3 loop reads CSADGGGPGTSGRDEQYF. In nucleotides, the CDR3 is TGCAGTGCTGATGGAGGGGGGCCCGGGACTAGCGGGAGGGACGAGCAGTACTTC.

The CDR3 loop reads CASSLAGASGSTDTQYF. The CDR3 DNA is TGTGCCAGCAGCTTGGCCGGGGCTAGCGGTAGCACAGATACGCAGTATTTT. The chain joins TRBV5-6 to TRBJ2-3, with TRBD2 identical over 7 bases. The germline V gene encodes CDR1 SGHDT and CDR2 YYEEEE. V gave up 0 bases and J gave up 0 bases; unmatched junction bases: 7. CDR3 size: 17 residues.

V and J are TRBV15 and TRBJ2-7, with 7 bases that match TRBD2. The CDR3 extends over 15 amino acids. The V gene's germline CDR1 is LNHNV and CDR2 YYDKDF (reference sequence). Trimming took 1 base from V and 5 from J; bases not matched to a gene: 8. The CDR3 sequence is CATSRGSERENEQYF. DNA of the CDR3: TGTGCCACCAGCAGAGGCTCCGAGCGGGAAAACGAGCAGTACTTC.

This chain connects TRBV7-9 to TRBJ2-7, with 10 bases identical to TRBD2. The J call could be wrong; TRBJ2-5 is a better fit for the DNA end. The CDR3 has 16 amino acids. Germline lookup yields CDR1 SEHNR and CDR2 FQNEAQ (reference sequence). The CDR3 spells CASSFPSGSLRETQYF. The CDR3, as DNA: TGTGCCAGCAGCTTCCCTAGCGGGAGCTTGAGGGAGACCCAGTACTTC.

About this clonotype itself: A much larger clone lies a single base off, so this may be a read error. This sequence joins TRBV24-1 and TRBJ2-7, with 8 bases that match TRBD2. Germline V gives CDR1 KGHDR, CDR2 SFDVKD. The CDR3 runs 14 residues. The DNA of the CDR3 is TGTGCCACCGGTGAGACCGGGACTAGTGATGAGCAGTACTTC. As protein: CATGETGTSDEQYF.

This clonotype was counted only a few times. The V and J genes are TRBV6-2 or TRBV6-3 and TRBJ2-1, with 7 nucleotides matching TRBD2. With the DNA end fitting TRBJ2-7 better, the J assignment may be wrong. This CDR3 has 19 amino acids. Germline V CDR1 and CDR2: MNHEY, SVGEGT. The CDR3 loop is CASSYSIYAGVGSYNEQYF. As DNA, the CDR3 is TGTGCCAGCAGTTACTCGATCTACGCGGGAGTAGGCTCCTACAATGAGCAGTACTTC.

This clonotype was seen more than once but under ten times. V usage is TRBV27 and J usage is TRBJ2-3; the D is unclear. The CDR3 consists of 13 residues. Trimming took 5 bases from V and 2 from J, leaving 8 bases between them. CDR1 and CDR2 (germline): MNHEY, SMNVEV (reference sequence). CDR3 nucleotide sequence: TGTGCCAGCAGTCCTATCCTCACAGATACGCAGTATTTT. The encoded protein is CASSPILTDTQYF.

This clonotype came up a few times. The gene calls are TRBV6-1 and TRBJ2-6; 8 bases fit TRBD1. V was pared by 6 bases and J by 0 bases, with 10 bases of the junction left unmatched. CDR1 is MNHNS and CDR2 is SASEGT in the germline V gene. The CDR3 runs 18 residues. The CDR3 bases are TGTGCCAGCAGGCGACCCGGGACAGGCTACTCTGGGGCCAACGTCCTGACTTTC. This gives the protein CASRRPGTGYSGANVLTF.

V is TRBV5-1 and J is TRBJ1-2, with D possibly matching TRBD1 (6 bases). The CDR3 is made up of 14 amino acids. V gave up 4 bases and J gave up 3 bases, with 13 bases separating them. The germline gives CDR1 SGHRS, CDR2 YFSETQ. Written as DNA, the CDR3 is TGCGCCAGCAGCGCACGGGACACCGACTATGGCTACACCTTC. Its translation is CASSARDTDYGYTF.

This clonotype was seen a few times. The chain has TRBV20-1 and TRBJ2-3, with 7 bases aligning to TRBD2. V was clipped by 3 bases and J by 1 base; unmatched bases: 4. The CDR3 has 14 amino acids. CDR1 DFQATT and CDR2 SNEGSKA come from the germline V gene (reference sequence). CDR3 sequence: CSARASGRTDTQYF. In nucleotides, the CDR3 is TGCAGTGCTAGGGCTAGCGGCCGCACAGATACGCAGTATTTT.

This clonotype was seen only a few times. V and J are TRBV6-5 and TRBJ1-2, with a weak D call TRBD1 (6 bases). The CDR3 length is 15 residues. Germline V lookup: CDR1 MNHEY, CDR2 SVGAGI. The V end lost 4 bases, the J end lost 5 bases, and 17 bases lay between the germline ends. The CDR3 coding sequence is TGTGCCAGCAGTTCGGGGGGGGGGCCTCTTTATGGCTACACCTTC. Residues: CASSSGGGPLYGYTF.

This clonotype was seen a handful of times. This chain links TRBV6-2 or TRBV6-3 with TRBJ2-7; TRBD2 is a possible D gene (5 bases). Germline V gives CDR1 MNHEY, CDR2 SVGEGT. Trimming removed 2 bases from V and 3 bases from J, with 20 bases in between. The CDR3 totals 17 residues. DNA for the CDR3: TGTGCCAGCAGTTACACCCTCCCGGCTAGCAGCTTCTACGAGCAGTACTTC. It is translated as CASSYTLPASSFYEQYF.